What follows describes a single T cell receptor (beta chain). Its antigen is unknown. Whether given at about 4 or about 12 weeks, second doses were pooled. Germline V gives CDR1 MGHRA, CDR2 YSYEKL. V dropped 0 bases and J dropped 0 bases, with 9 bases sitting between them. This CDR3 is 15 amino acids long. This sample was taken from a study of T cell responses to AZD1222 COVID-19 vaccine. Findings of the study overall: Most donors were white British and more were female, and clonal diversity was possibly underestimated. The peak T cell response came first, and repertoires were sampled only after it. Spike-wide vaccine-associated CD4 TCRs dominated at 160-218 and 743-854.

Assay used: immunoSEQ multiplex PCR; TCRdb lists only in-frame clones, some missing. Here the sample spans roughly 190,000 clones, approximately 90% being singletons. This receptor was taken from an adult who received the AZD1222 COVID-19 vaccine. This chain uses TRBV4-1 with TRBJ2-7, with D perhaps being TRBD1 or TRBD2 (5 bases each). This specimen consisted of peripheral blood, obtained 28 days after the second AZD1222 dose. In DNA form, the CDR3 reads TGCGCCAGCAGCCAAGAGCCAGGGAGCTCCTACGAGCAGTACTTC. This encodes CASSQEPGSSYEQYF.